Detailed here is one T cell receptor beta chain. The target antigen is unknown. With 60 Vbeta and 13 Jbeta primers, the PCR was carried out. Some clones are missing from TCRdb's copy, which holds only in-frame ones; the method was immunoSEQ multiplex PCR. The data contain tens of thousands of clones, roughly four fifths of them singletons. There are 15 residues in the CDR3. The germline CDR1 and CDR2 sequences are MRHNA and SNTAGT. J was trimmed by 3 bases and V by 5 bases; bases with no gene match: 5. This specimen belongs to a study of cytomegalovirus exposure and HLA in healthy donors. General observations from the study: Prior analysis indicated that the majority of TCR beta V segments exhibited productivity approximately 87% or approximately 30% of the time. With DRB1 most and HLA-C fewest, TCR association rates differed between HLA loci in a later analysis. A later analysis linked some 17,000 TCR beta sequences to HLA alleles at 0.05 false discovery rate. Immune exposure data for these donors was limited to CMV serostatus.

The chain is built from TRBV6-4 and TRBJ2-2, with 8 positions matching TRBD1. The sequenced material came from PBMCs. The receptor was isolated from a young woman in good health and CMV-seropositive. CDR3 amino acids: CASSPGTGDTGELFF. The CDR3 bases are TGTGCCAGCAGTCCCGGGACAGGTGACACCGGGGAGCTGTTTTTT.